This entry describes one T cell receptor (beta chain). These data belong to a study of graft-versus-host responses after intestinal transplantation. Measured with immunoSEQ multiplex PCR; TCRdb has only the in-frame clones, and not every one. The sample carries 8,000 to 9,500 clones, roughly 30% recorded once. Co-plating was performed using 200,000 CFSE-labeled responder cells and 200,000 irradiated, violet-dye-labeled stimulator cells. The CDR3 runs to 14 residues. V was pared by 5 bases and J by 8 bases, with 8 bases of the junction left unmatched. CDR1 is MNHEY, CDR2 SMNVEV, per germline (reference sequence).

The material was alloreactive CD8+ T cells from a mixed lymphocyte reaction culture, obtained before intestinal transplant. The subset denotes: CFSE-low proliferating T cells sorted from approximately six-day pre-transplant mixed lymphocyte reaction (GvH or HvG direction). This receptor was identified in a human patient who received an intestinal transplant. The chain links TRBV27 to TRBJ2-1; TRBD1 aligns across 8 bases. CDR3 coding DNA: TGTGCCAGCAGTCTGGGACAGGTGATCCATGAGCAGTTCTTC. Its protein is CASSLGQVIHEQFF.